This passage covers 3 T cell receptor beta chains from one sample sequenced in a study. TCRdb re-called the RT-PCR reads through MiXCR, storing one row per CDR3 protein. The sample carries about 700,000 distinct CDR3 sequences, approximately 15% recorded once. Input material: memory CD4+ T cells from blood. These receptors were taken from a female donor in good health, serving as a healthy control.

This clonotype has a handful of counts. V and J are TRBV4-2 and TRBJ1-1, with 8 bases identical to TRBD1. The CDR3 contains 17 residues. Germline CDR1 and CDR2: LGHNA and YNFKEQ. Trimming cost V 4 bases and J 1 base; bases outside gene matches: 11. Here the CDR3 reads CASSLSNTGTGNTEAFF. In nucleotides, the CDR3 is TGTGCCAGCAGCCTGTCCAATACCGGGACAGGGAACACTGAAGCTTTCTTT.

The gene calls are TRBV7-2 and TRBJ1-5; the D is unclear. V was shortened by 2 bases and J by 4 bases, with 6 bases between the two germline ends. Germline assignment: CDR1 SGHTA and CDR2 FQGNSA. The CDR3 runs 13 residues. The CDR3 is CASSLFQNQPQHF. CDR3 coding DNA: TGTGCCAGCAGCTTATTCCAGAATCAGCCCCAGCATTTT.

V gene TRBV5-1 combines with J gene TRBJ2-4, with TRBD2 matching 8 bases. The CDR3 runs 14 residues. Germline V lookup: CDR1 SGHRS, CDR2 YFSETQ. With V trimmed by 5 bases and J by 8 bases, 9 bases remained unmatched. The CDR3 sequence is CASSSGREVDIQYF. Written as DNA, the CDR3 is TGCGCCAGCAGTTCCGGGAGGGAGGTGGACATTCAGTACTTC.